This T cell receptor beta chain emerged from a study of shared clonotypes between healthy human individuals (dated by TCRdb to about 2020). Notes on the research overall: The cohort comprised a couple of women and a few men aged 18 to 49 years. To increase sequencing depth and limit assay-specific biases, different laboratories used diverse techniques to prepare libraries and sequence TCR repertoires. The study deeply sequenced blood TCR repertoires of five healthy adults to estimate repertoire size and the extent of clonotype sharing between individuals. For each donor, CD4 naive and CD4 memory were each given three plates, CD8 naive was given two plates, and CD8 memory was given one plate. Per donor, leukapheresis produced somewhere between about 0.94 and 9 billion PBMCs.

The germline V gene (reference sequence) gives CDR1 as GTSNPN and CDR2 as SVGIG. From its cysteine to its phenylalanine, the CDR3 spans 12 amino acids. The read is trimmed to its CDR3 DNA, 36 bases read in frame from base 1. V is reduced by 2 bases and J by 5 bases, leaving a spacing of 7 bases between them. Using the deep immunoSEQ assay, multiplex PCR amplified TCR CDR3 regions from genomic DNA. For each cell subset, the extracted genomic DNA was distributed evenly across all wells of several immunoSEQ 96-well plates, and each plate served as one replicate. Each replicate PCR for sorted subsets received around 200 ng genomic DNA, equal to around 32,000 T cell genomes. Purified libraries were measured with a Qubit 3.0 fluorometer, size-checked on a Bioanalyzer 2100, and measured again with the KAPA Library Quantification kit. Every immunoSEQ 96-well plate was sequenced on a separate single-read 150-cycle Illumina NextSeq 550 flow cell. Processing in the source paper ran as follows. Because only junctional sequences without quality scores were contained in the immunoSEQ output, filtering matching that applied to full-length reads could not be performed. Sequences were annotated with PyIR, a Python wrapper for IgBLAST v1.9, using IMGT germline references to assign V/J genes and CDR3. Reads with weak V/J assignments (E-value above 1e-6), missing CDR3, stop codons, out-of-frame junctions, or ambiguous translated residues were removed. V3J clonotypes were defined as sequences sharing an identical inferred V gene, J gene, and CDR3 amino acid sequence. The percentage overlap between two repertoires was calculated by dividing the number of shared unique clonotypes by the size of the smaller repertoire. Richness of each repertoire was evaluated using RTK rarefaction, the Chao1 estimator, and Recon v2.1 estimates of unobserved clonotypes. Generation probabilities were computed with OLGA for all TCRbeta clonotypes obtained by the gDNA method from several donors. TCRdb holds this immuneACCESS table with in-frame rearrangements only. Some clones are missing; in checked studies, unresolved V genes explain under half, and the rest has no known cause. V and J calls and clone size are those listed in that table; D and trimming were worked out from the DNA. The sample table lists 2 million to 2.5 million clones, approximately 93% of them with a count of one. The ten biggest clones cover 0.36% of the sample.

Overall study results and their limits: When a handful of donors were compared, the shared fraction of clonotypes was about 5.5% for naive CD4, 3.5% to 4% for naive CD8, 2.3% for memory CD4, and about 0.36% for memory CD8. Naive subsets generally had larger estimated clonotype richness than memory subsets. Incomplete sequencing was indicated by rarefaction of sorted-subset datasets, despite the large sequencing depth. Sampling was restricted to blood, and TCR repertoires in tissues likely differ from the TCR repertoires found in blood. Compared with non-shared clonotypes, the clonotypes found in all four sorted-subset donors had higher generation probabilities. Because the study included only a small number of donors, the genetic and exposure-history diversity represented was limited. Based on pairwise subsampling, the degree of clonotype sharing among donors was expected to be affected by sequencing depth.

The donors were healthy, HIV-negative adults who had no recently reported acute infections or vaccinations. Only Caucasian adults living in Nashville, Tennessee, USA were represented among the donors. Magnetic negative selection was used to enrich CD4+ T cells, after which naive cells were positively selected on CD45RA and the negative fraction became the memory subset. After blood collection by leukapheresis, PBMCs were isolated using Ficoll-Histopaque density gradient centrifugation and then cryopreserved in the vapor phase of liquid nitrogen. Analytical flow cytometry was used to check the purity and quantity of each magnetically sorted T cell population. From each sorted fraction, genomic DNA was isolated and quantified by UV absorbance on a Nanodrop 2000c. To note about this clone: Its antigen target is currently unknown. Base quality data are lacking; no much larger clone is found one base away.

Sequences were obtained from naive CD4+ T cells from PBMCs. The intended sense of this specimen's cell subset or site label: CD45RA+ positively selected. The sequence was obtained from a man younger than 35 in good health. Some clones in this sample may be carry-over from other donors' samples. The V and J segments used are TRBV30 and TRBJ2-1, with the D gene too uncertain to name. The DNA sequence is as follows: TGTGCCTGGAGTCAGGCTGACAATGAGCAGTTCTTC. Translated, it reads CAWSQADNEQFF.